These 29 T cell receptor beta chains were all obtained from the same sample, sequenced in a study of blood T cell repertoires in COVID-19. Method: immunoSEQ multiplex PCR; TCRdb's copy keeps in-frame clones and lacks some. The sample holds 250,000 to 350,000 clones, 92% seen once. The sample comprised PBMCs or T cells enriched from blood (not recorded which). These receptors came from a woman in her 30s who had recovered from COVID-19.

The chain has TRBV7-9 and TRBJ1-1; D may be TRBD1 (5 bases). Germline assignment: CDR1 SEHNR and CDR2 FQNEAQ (reference sequence). The V and J ends lost 5 bases and 1 base respectively, with 14 bases between them. The CDR3 runs 15 residues. The CDR3 here is CASSAGIRENTEAFF. The CDR3, as DNA: TGTGCCAGCAGCGCAGGAATCAGGGAGAACACTGAAGCTTTCTTT. Looking up the rest from reference TRBV7-9 and TRBJ1-1 gives the full variable domain: DTGVSQNPRHKITKRGQNVTFRCDPISEHNRLYWYRQTLGQGPEFLTYFQNEAQLEKSRLLSDRFSAERPKGSFSTLEIQRTEQGDSAMYLCASSAGIRENTEAFFGQGTRLTVV.

J is TRBJ2-7 and V is TRBV27; D unresolved. Per germline, CDR1 MNHEY and CDR2 SMNVEV (reference sequence). V gave up 3 bases and J gave up 4 bases, with 13 bases separating them. The CDR3 contains 14 residues. CDR3 in amino acids: CASSFDLPRYEQYF. The CDR3 DNA sequence: TGTGCCAGCAGTTTTGACCTTCCGCGGTACGAGCAGTACTTC.

The J gene is TRBJ1-6, the V gene TRBV28, with D tentatively TRBD1 (6 bases). Germline loops: CDR1 MDHEN, CDR2 SYDVKM. V shed 5 bases and J shed 3 bases, with 17 bases lying between them. The CDR3 has 17 amino acids. The DNA for the CDR3 is TGTGCCAGCAGTGCCGAGTCGGGAGGGGGCTATAATTCACCCCTCCACTTT. Translating it yields CASSAESGGGYNSPLHF.

The rearrangement joins TRBV4-1 to TRBJ1-2; no clear D. CDR3 length: 14 residues. V shed 4 bases and J shed 0 bases, with 9 bases lying between them. Germline assignment: CDR1 MGHRA and CDR2 YSYEKL. CDR3: CASSLLGTNYGYTF. The CDR3 nucleotides read TGCGCCAGCAGCCTCCTCGGGACTAACTATGGCTACACCTTC.

The rearrangement joins TRBV5-4 to TRBJ2-1; TRBD2 matches at 12 bases. Germline-derived CDR1 and CDR2 are SGHNT and YYREEE (reference sequence). The CDR3 extends over 15 amino acids. The ends lost 0 bases at V and 8 bases at J; junction bases unmatched: 3. The CDR3 spells CASSLGLAGEDEQFF. The CDR3, as DNA: TGTGCCAGCAGCTTGGGACTAGCGGGGGAGGATGAGCAGTTCTTC.

This chain joins TRBV7-2 and TRBJ2-7; no firm D call. Germline V lookup: CDR1 SGHTA, CDR2 FQGNSA. V gave up 5 bases and J gave up 1 base, with 6 bases separating them. The CDR3 is 12 amino acids. CDR3 residues: CASSPVSYEQYF. The CDR3 DNA is TGTGCCAGCAGCCCCGTATCCTACGAGCAGTACTTC.

A few counts support this clone. This chain links TRBV7-8 with TRBJ1-1; D not certain. Trimming pared 5 bases from V and 2 bases from J, leaving 15 bases between. The CDR3 loop spans 15 amino acids. The germline V gene has CDR1 SGHVS and CDR2 FQNEAQ. The CDR3 DNA reads TGTGCCAGCAGCCCCACATGGACTGTTAACACTGAAGCTTTCTTT. This codes for CASSPTWTVNTEAFF.

About this clone itself: Sequence at one end of the junction differs from germline and may be a read error. The CDR3: CASSPNTGNPYEQYF. The CDR3 nucleotides are TGTGCTAGCAGCCCAAATACAGGGAACCCCTACGAGCAGTACTTC. The chain is built from TRBV7-7 and TRBJ2-7; a possible D gene is TRBD1 (6 bases). The germline V gene encodes CDR1 SSHAT and CDR2 FNYEAQ (reference sequence). This CDR3 spans 15 amino acids.

The chain joins TRBV5-6 to TRBJ1-2; D might be TRBD1 (6 bases). Germline V gene sequence: CDR1 SGHDT, CDR2 YYEEEE. The germline V and J ends were trimmed by 9 bases and 4 bases, with 16 bases remaining between them. CDR3 length: 13 residues. CDR3 amino acids: CATNGGGFYGYTF. CDR3 DNA sequence: TGTGCCACTAACGGCGGGGGCTTCTATGGCTACACCTTC.

This sequence joins TRBV7-2 and TRBJ1-1, with no clear D. This CDR3 spans 15 amino acids. Germline CDR1 SGHTA, CDR2 FQGNSA. With 5 bases removed from V and 0 bases from J, the gap between germline ends came to 13 bases. The DNA for the CDR3 is TGTGCCAGCAGCCCACAGATATCAATGAACACTGAAGCTTTCTTT. Translation: CASSPQISMNTEAFF.

The J gene is TRBJ2-2, the V gene TRBV5-1, with D uncertain. The CDR3 has 15 amino acids. Germline V gene sequence: CDR1 SGHRS, CDR2 YFSETQ. The V gene lost 2 bases and the J gene lost 2 bases, with 10 bases spanning the gap. The CDR3: CASSFQVANTGELFF. In DNA, the CDR3 is TGCGCCAGCAGCTTCCAGGTGGCTAACACCGGGGAGCTGTTTTTT.

Note on this clone: One junction end disagrees with the germline gene, perhaps due to a read error. V and J are TRBV6-1 and TRBJ1-5, with D possibly matching TRBD1 (6 bases). The CDR3 extends over 14 amino acids. Germline V gene sequence: CDR1 MNHNS, CDR2 SASEGT. Here the CDR3 DNA reads TGTGCCAGCAGGGAAGGACAGTTTAATCAGCCCCAGCATTTT. Protein sequence: CASREGQFNQPQHF.

This chain joins TRBV5-4 and TRBJ1-2; no definite D call. V shed 0 bases and J shed 4 bases, with 10 bases lying between them. The length of the CDR3 is 14 residues. Germline V gene sequence: CDR1 SGHNT, CDR2 YYREEE (reference sequence). The CDR3 reads CASSLDGSSYGYTF. The CDR3 DNA reads TGTGCCAGCAGCTTGGACGGGAGCTCCTATGGCTACACCTTC.

This chain connects TRBV28 to TRBJ1-3, with D tentatively TRBD1 (6 bases). Trimming removed 6 bases at V and 3 bases at J, with 9 bases between. Germline CDR1 is MDHEN and CDR2 is SYDVKM. The CDR3 length is 13 residues. The CDR3 nucleotides are TGTGCCAGCAGAGGGGGAATTGGAAACACCATATATTTT. Protein: CASRGGIGNTIYF.

The chain has TRBV7-8 and TRBJ2-1, with 9 bases lining up with TRBD2. Germline V gene sequence: CDR1 SGHVS, CDR2 FQNEAQ. V dropped 4 bases and J dropped 7; count of bases not matched to a gene: 5. The CDR3 sequence is 14 residues long. As DNA, the CDR3 is TGTGCCAGCAGCTATAGACTAGCGGTTAATGAGCAGTTCTTC. This codes for CASSYRLAVNEQFF.

The V and J genes are TRBV7-6 and TRBJ1-4, with a weak D call TRBD1 (6 bases). The CDR3 has 15 amino acids. CDR1 SGHVS and CDR2 FNYEAQ come from the germline V gene. The V end lost 5 bases, the J end lost 4 bases, and 14 bases lay between the germline ends. The CDR3 region is CASSTLQGRNEKLFF. CDR3 nucleotide sequence: TGTGCCAGCAGCACATTACAGGGACGTAATGAAAAACTGTTTTTT.

This chain connects TRBV3-1 (or the pseudogene TRBV3-2) to TRBJ1-2, with D possibly TRBD1 on 5 matching bases. Trimming removed 4 bases at V and 4 bases at J, with 10 bases between. Germline CDR1 is LGHDT and CDR2 is YNNKEL (reference sequence). The CDR3 is 13 residues long. CDR3 in DNA: TGTGCCAGCAGCCCGCGGGGGATCTATGGCTACACCTTC. Amino acids: CASSPRGIYGYTF.

This clone occurred once. This chain connects TRBV28 to TRBJ1-4, with D perhaps TRBD1 (5 bases). V gave up 3 bases and J gave up 4 bases, with 9 bases separating them. Germline V lookup: CDR1 MDHEN, CDR2 SYDVKM. There are 14 residues in the CDR3. This CDR3 reads CASSFGGYNEKLFF. CDR3 DNA sequence: TGTGCCAGCAGTTTTGGGGGGTATAATGAAAAACTGTTTTTT.

The chain combines TRBV13 with TRBJ2-1, with D possibly matching TRBD1 (5 bases). This CDR3 is built from 13 residues. CDR1 is PRHDT and CDR2 is FYEKMQ in the germline V gene (reference sequence). V shed 5 bases and J shed 10 bases, with 15 bases lying between them. The CDR3: CASSPQYRSEQFF. Written as DNA, the CDR3 is TGTGCCAGCAGCCCTCAATACAGGTCCGAGCAGTTCTTC.

The chain joins TRBV18 to TRBJ2-3, with TRBD1 matching over 9 bases. CDR1 and CDR2 (germline): KGHSH, LQKENI. J lost 10 bases, V lost 0 bases, and 5 bases had no gene match. The length of the CDR3 is 14 residues. The CDR3 region has the DNA TGTGCCAGCTCACCACCACCAACAGGGGGCGCGCAGTATTTT. Its translation: CASSPPPTGGAQYF.

The genes are TRBV6-5 and TRBJ1-1; 7 nucleotides line up with TRBD1. Germline loops: CDR1 MNHEY, CDR2 SVGAGI. V shed 11 bases and J 5 bases; nucleotides not matched to a gene: 14. CDR3 size: 14 residues. Here the CDR3 reads CAVASRGRRTEAFF. CDR3 DNA sequence: TGTGCCGTGGCCTCTAGGGGGCGAAGGACTGAAGCTTTCTTT.

This sequence joins TRBV5-1 and TRBJ2-1; TRBD2 matches 10 bases. The V gene's germline CDR1 is SGHRS and CDR2 YFSETQ. The CDR3 contains 16 residues. V trimming: 3 bases; J trimming: 8 bases; junction bases outside the gene matches: 11. The CDR3 DNA reads as TGCGCCAGCAGCTCCGGACGACTAGCGGGTGGCGATGAGCAGTTCTTC. Its protein product is CASSSGRLAGGDEQFF.

This chain connects TRBV18 to TRBJ1-4; no clear D. V was pared by 4 bases and J by 7 bases, with 13 bases between. The V gene's germline CDR1 is KGHSH and CDR2 LQKENI. The CDR3 spans 14 residues. The CDR3 protein is CASSHPGAGEKLFF. CDR3 sequence (DNA): TGTGCCAGCTCACACCCCGGAGCGGGTGAAAAACTGTTTTTT.

The chain recombines TRBV19 with TRBJ2-3; perhaps TRBD1 as D (6 bases). Per the germline V gene, CDR1 is LNHDA and CDR2 is SQIVND (reference sequence). This CDR3 is 18 amino acids long. Trimming took off 1 base at V and 4 bases at J, with 21 bases between the two ends. The CDR3: CASSIGRGRGRGADTQYF. The DNA for the CDR3 is TGTGCCAGTAGTATAGGTCGCGGCAGGGGAAGGGGAGCAGATACGCAGTATTTT.

The chain uses TRBV10-3 and TRBJ2-7, with 8 bases matching TRBD2. CDR1 and CDR2 from the germline V gene are ENHRY and SYGVKD. V shed 5 bases and J 5 bases; nucleotides not matched to a gene: 8. The CDR3 runs to 14 residues. The CDR3 sequence is CAISKAGVSDEQYF. The CDR3 DNA is TGTGCCATCAGTAAAGCGGGAGTTTCAGACGAGCAGTACTTC.

The J gene is TRBJ1-2, the V gene TRBV28, with 9 bases matching TRBD1. Unmatched junction bases numbered 13, after V lost 3 bases and J lost 5 bases. Germline V lookup: CDR1 MDHEN, CDR2 SYDVKM. The CDR3 is made up of 17 amino acids. The CDR3 here is CASSFYTGGQGVYGYTF. The CDR3 DNA is TGTGCCAGCAGTTTCTATACAGGGGGCCAAGGGGTTTATGGCTACACCTTC.

J is TRBJ2-7 and V is TRBV28, with a possible D match to TRBD1 (6 bases). The CDR3 sequence is 12 residues long. Trimming took off 6 bases at V and 4 bases at J, with 10 bases between the two ends. Germline V CDR1 and CDR2: MDHEN, SYDVKM. The CDR3 region is CASREQGYEQYF. CDR3 DNA: TGTGCCAGCAGGGAACAGGGTTACGAGCAGTACTTC.

This chain links TRBV30 with TRBJ1-1; D possibly corresponds to TRBD1 (5 bases). Germline V lookup: CDR1 GTSNPN, CDR2 SVGIG (reference sequence). CDR3 length equals 13 residues. V shed 4 bases and J shed 3 bases, with 12 bases lying between them. This chain's CDR3 is CAWISGGDTEAFF. DNA for the CDR3: TGTGCCTGGATCTCCGGGGGAGACACTGAAGCTTTCTTT.

The chain joins TRBV6-5 to TRBJ1-6; D not resolved. From germline, CDR1 is MNHEY and CDR2 SVGAGI. Trimming removed 6 bases at V and 0 bases at J, with 9 bases between. The CDR3 consists of 15 residues. CDR3 protein: CASSPGGSYNSPLHF. The DNA for the CDR3 is TGTGCCAGCAGCCCCGGTGGCTCCTATAATTCACCCCTCCACTTT.